Below, 31 T cell receptor beta chains from the same sample are listed, as sequenced in a study of blood T cell repertoires in COVID-19. Profiling relied on immunoSEQ multiplex PCR, and the TCRdb table lists in-frame clones only, not all of them. Of about 140,000 clones detected, over 70% appear once; the ten largest clones hold roughly 2%. Sequencing was performed on peripheral blood. These receptors originate from a woman aged 55-70 years with acute or convalescent COVID-19.

The chain joins TRBV14 to TRBJ1-4; D might be TRBD1 (5 bases). This CDR3 contains 15 residues. The germline V and J ends were trimmed by 0 bases and 5 bases, with 10 bases remaining between them. Germline CDR1 SGHDN, CDR2 FVKESK. CDR3 loop: CASSQDLRQNEKLFF. DNA for the CDR3: TGTGCCAGCAGCCAAGATCTCAGACAGAATGAAAAACTGTTTTTT.

The rearrangement links TRBV27 to TRBJ2-5; the D is unclear. The CDR3 is made up of 14 amino acids. V lost 2 bases and J 2 bases, leaving 9 bases between the germline ends. Germline CDR1 MNHEY, CDR2 SMNVEV (reference sequence). CDR3 amino acids: CASSLSYAQETQYF. CDR3 bases: TGTGCCAGCAGTTTAAGCTATGCTCAAGAGACCCAGTACTTC.

This clone showed up just a few times. The chain is built from TRBV6-5 and TRBJ1-1; tentatively, D is TRBD1 (6 bases). The CDR3 consists of 16 residues. The V end lost 4 bases, the J end lost 1 base, and 16 bases lay between the germline ends. Germline V gene sequence: CDR1 MNHEY, CDR2 SVGAGI. CDR3 nucleotide sequence: TGTGCCAGCAGTTTCGCAGGGGTTCAAGGGAACACTGAAGCTTTCTTT. Amino acids: CASSFAGVQGNTEAFF.

The rearrangement uses TRBV5-1 and TRBJ1-1; weak D call: TRBD1 (5 bases). V gave up 5 bases and J gave up 0 bases, with 14 bases separating them. In germline, CDR1 is SGHRS, CDR2 YFSETQ. The CDR3 extends over 15 amino acids. CDR3 amino acids: CASRSGLIVNTEAFF. CDR3 coding DNA: TGCGCCAGCAGGTCGGGACTTATAGTGAACACTGAAGCTTTCTTT.

The chain combines TRBV5-1 with TRBJ1-4; D unclear. CDR1 is SGHRS and CDR2 is YFSETQ in the germline V gene. V lost 0 bases and J 0 bases, leaving 6 bases between the germline ends. The CDR3 is 15 residues long. CDR3 DNA: TGCGCCAGCAGCTTGGTGCCAGCAACTAATGAAAAACTGTTTTTT. This codes for CASSLVPATNEKLFF.

This clone was seen ten or more times. Other DNA sequences in the sample encode the same CDR3. This sequence joins TRBV5-1 and TRBJ2-7; 11 nucleotides line up with TRBD2. The CDR3 consists of 14 residues. The V and J ends lost 5 bases and 1 base, in that order; junction bases with no gene match: 2. Germline V gene lookup returns CDR1 SGHRS and CDR2 YFSETQ. For the CDR3, the DNA is TGCGCCAGCAGATTAGCGGGAGGGTCCTACGAGCAGTACTTC. It codes for CASRLAGGSYEQYF.

The chain carries TRBV7-8 and TRBJ2-3; 11 bases are a match to TRBD2. CDR3 length: 17 amino acids. V trimming: 0 bases; J trimming: 0 bases; junction bases outside the gene matches: 2. Germline CDR1 reads SGHVS; CDR2 reads FQNEAQ. The CDR3: CASSLATSGTSTDTQYF. CDR3 coding DNA: TGTGCCAGCAGCTTAGCGACTAGCGGGACTAGCACAGATACGCAGTATTTT.

CDR3 coding DNA: TGTGCCAGCAGCTTAGGCGGGGGGCCAAATCAGCCCCAGCATTTT. It is translated as CASSLGGGPNQPQHF. The chain has TRBV7-2 and TRBJ1-5; tentatively, D is TRBD1 (6 bases). V dropped 1 base and J dropped 4 bases, with 11 bases sitting between them. The length of the CDR3 is 15 residues. Germline V CDR1 and CDR2: SGHTA, FQGNSA.

The J gene is TRBJ2-2, the V gene TRBV29-1, with a possible D match to TRBD1 (6 bases). V lost 1 base to trimming and J lost 2 bases, with 11 bases between them. The CDR3 has 15 amino acids. The V gene's germline CDR1 is SQVTM and CDR2 ANQGSEA. The DNA for the CDR3 is TGCAGCGTTGAAGGGGTGGACAGTAACACCGGGGAGCTGTTTTTT. The encoded protein is CSVEGVDSNTGELFF.

The genes are TRBV19 and TRBJ2-7, with 10 bases matching TRBD2. The length of the CDR3 is 14 residues. The germline V gene encodes CDR1 LNHDA and CDR2 SQIVND (reference sequence). V dropped 5 bases and J dropped 1; count of bases not matched to a gene: 2. The CDR3 DNA reads as TGTGCCAGTAGTGCACTAGCGGGGTCCTACGAGCAGTACTTC. As protein: CASSALAGSYEQYF.

Comment on this clone: Distinct nucleotide sequences in the sample also encode this CDR3. The J gene is TRBJ1-5, the V gene TRBV28; TRBD1 aligns across 7 bases. Germline assignment: CDR1 MDHEN and CDR2 SYDVKM. The ends lost 4 bases at V and 1 base at J; junction bases unmatched: 1. This CDR3 has 14 amino acids. The CDR3 is CASSSGGSNQPQHF. In DNA form, the CDR3 reads TGTGCCAGCAGTTCAGGGGGAAGCAATCAGCCCCAGCATTTT.

This clone came up once. The V gene is TRBV27, the J gene TRBJ1-1; maybe TRBD1 (6 bases). Germline V gene data show CDR1 as MNHEY and CDR2 as SMNVEV (reference sequence). V was clipped by 6 bases and J by 2 bases, with 10 bases between them. The CDR3 sequence is 13 residues long. The CDR3 protein is CASSYRENTEAFF. CDR3 nucleotide sequence: TGTGCCAGCAGCTACAGGGAAAACACTGAAGCTTTCTTT.

The rearrangement links TRBV5-6 to TRBJ2-3, with a weak D call TRBD2 (6 bases). With 5 bases removed from V and 2 bases from J, the gap between germline ends came to 18 bases. CDR1 SGHDT and CDR2 YYEEEE come from the germline V gene. The CDR3 totals 16 residues. In DNA form, the CDR3 reads TGTGCCAGCAGTCAAAGACTAGGGAGGCACACAGATACGCAGTATTTT. Protein: CASSQRLGRHTDTQYF.

CDR3 coding DNA: TGTGCCAGCAGTGAATTACTGGGACAGAGCTATGGCTACACCTTC. As protein: CASSELLGQSYGYTF. The chain uses TRBV6-1 and TRBJ1-2; 7 bases map to TRBD1. CDR3 size: 15 residues. CDR1 MNHNS and CDR2 SASEGT come from the germline V gene. V lost 2 bases to trimming and J lost 4 bases; unmatched junction nucleotides: 7.

This chain links TRBV28 with TRBJ1-6; 7 bases map to TRBD1. J lost 10 bases, V lost 6 bases, and 6 bases had no gene match. CDR1 and CDR2 from the germline V gene are MDHEN and SYDVKM. The CDR3 has 13 residues. This CDR3 reads CASRRTGNSPLHF. DNA for the CDR3: TGTGCCAGCAGGCGGACAGGAAACTCACCCCTCCACTTT.

The chain carries TRBV19 and TRBJ1-5; possibly TRBD1 for D (6 bases). CDR1 is LNHDA, CDR2 SQIVND, per germline (reference sequence). The germline V and J ends were trimmed by 7 bases and 4 bases, with 11 bases remaining between them. This CDR3 is built from 13 residues. DNA of the CDR3: TGTGCCAGTACCGAGGACAGAAATCAGCCCCAGCATTTT. Protein: CASTEDRNQPQHF.

The chain combines TRBV29-1 with TRBJ1-2, with 7 bases lining up with TRBD1. The trim removed 6 bases at V and 0 bases at J, leaving 7 bases unmatched. Per germline, CDR1 SQVTM and CDR2 ANQGSEA. CDR3 length equals 14 residues. CDR3 amino acids: CSVGGGTANYGYTF. The DNA of the CDR3 is TGCAGCGTCGGCGGGGGGACAGCTAACTATGGCTACACCTTC.

This clone was seen only a few times. The rearrangement uses TRBV15 and TRBJ1-1; 7 positions agree with TRBD1. This CDR3 is 16 amino acids long. Trimming cost V 0 bases and J 3 bases; bases outside gene matches: 7. Germline-derived CDR1 and CDR2 are LNHNV and YYDKDF (reference sequence). The CDR3 loop reads CATSRDGDRDDTEAFF. CDR3 DNA sequence: TGTGCCACCAGCAGAGATGGAGACAGGGATGACACTGAAGCTTTCTTT.

The chain employs TRBV7-3 and TRBJ2-3, with 10 bases matching TRBD2. CDR3 length: 15 residues. Losses at the gene ends were 6 bases for V and 4 bases for J; bases not matched to a gene: 7. Germline V gene data show CDR1 as SGHTA and CDR2 as FQGTGA. The CDR3 region is CASSLAGGSADTQYF. CDR3 coding DNA: TGTGCCAGCAGTTTAGCGGGAGGAAGCGCAGATACGCAGTATTTT.

In its sample, this clone was seen a few times. V and J are TRBV3-1 (or the pseudogene TRBV3-2) and TRBJ2-3; D uncertain. Trimming left V 4 bases short and J 2 bases short, with 13 bases between. Germline CDR1 and CDR2: LGHDT and YNNKEL (reference sequence). CDR3 size: 15 residues. This CDR3 reads CASSPVGPPTDTQYF. For the CDR3, the DNA is TGTGCCAGCAGCCCCGTCGGTCCTCCCACAGATACGCAGTATTTT.

This chain connects TRBV12-5 to TRBJ1-5; unclear D gene. The V end was cut by 1 base, the J end by 5 bases, with 15 bases between. This CDR3 region has 16 residues. From germline, CDR1 is LGHNT and CDR2 FRNRAP. The CDR3 loop is CASGLEWEALDQPQHF. Here the CDR3 DNA reads TGTGCTAGTGGTTTGGAATGGGAGGCGTTGGATCAGCCCCAGCATTTT.

The chain uses TRBV29-1 and TRBJ2-7, with TRBD2 matching 10 bases. The J segment lost 4 bases and the V segment lost 6 bases, leaving 18 bases of the junction unmatched. The CDR3 consists of 17 residues. Germline CDR1 and CDR2: SQVTM and ANQGSEA. The CDR3 nucleotides read TGCAGCGTCCAGGGCCTAGCGGGAGCAGGGGACTTTTACGAGCAGTACTTC. Its translation is CSVQGLAGAGDFYEQYF.

The chain couples TRBV10-3 to TRBJ1-5, with D maybe TRBD1 (5 bases). This CDR3 is built from 14 residues. Germline V gene sequence: CDR1 ENHRY, CDR2 SYGVKD. V was clipped by 5 bases and J by 3 bases, with 11 bases between them. The CDR3 DNA is TGTGCCATCAGTCCGACAGTTTCCAATCAGCCCCAGCATTTT. Amino acid sequence: CAISPTVSNQPQHF.

V usage is TRBV12-3 or TRBV12-4 and J usage is TRBJ2-5; 7 bases are shared with TRBD2. The trim removed 2 bases at V and 4 bases at J, leaving 1 base unmatched. The CDR3 contains 13 residues. The CDR3 sequence: CASSLTGGETQYF. The DNA of the CDR3 is TGTGCCAGCAGTTTAACGGGGGGAGAGACCCAGTACTTC.

The chain is built from TRBV5-1 and TRBJ1-1, with TRBD1 as a possible D gene (5 bases). The germline CDR1 and CDR2 sequences are SGHRS and YFSETQ. V lost 1 base to trimming and J lost 1 base, with 17 bases between them. The CDR3 runs 17 residues. This CDR3 is CASSLTGVGDPNTEAFF. CDR3 in DNA: TGCGCCAGCAGCTTGACGGGCGTAGGGGATCCGAACACTGAAGCTTTCTTT. The variable domain in full, with the rest retrieved from reference TRBV5-1 and TRBJ1-1, is KAGVTQTPRYLIKTRGQQVTLSCSPISGHRSVSWYQQTPGQGLQFLFEYFSETQRNKGNFPGRFSGRQFSNSRSEMNVSTLELGDSALYLCASSLTGVGDPNTEAFFGQGTRLTVV.

The rearrangement links TRBV28 to TRBJ2-1; TRBD2 is a possible D gene (6 bases). In germline, CDR1 is MDHEN, CDR2 SYDVKM. Trimming stripped 5 bases from V and 4 bases from J, with 6 bases between. This CDR3 has 12 residues. Here the CDR3 reads CASSGGYNEQFF. The CDR3 DNA follows: TGTGCCAGCAGTGGAGGGTACAATGAGCAGTTCTTC.

The gene calls are TRBV6-5 and TRBJ1-5; D is perhaps TRBD1 (6 bases). This CDR3 comprises 14 residues. The V end lost 7 bases, the J end lost 0 bases, and 10 bases lay between the germline ends. The germline V gene has CDR1 MNHEY and CDR2 SVGAGI. The CDR3 spells CASTGAYSNQPQHF. The CDR3 DNA reads TGTGCCAGCACAGGGGCTTATAGCAATCAGCCCCAGCATTTT.

V usage is TRBV6-1 and J usage is TRBJ2-6; maybe TRBD2 (5 bases). This CDR3 spans 17 amino acids. V was clipped by 1 base and J by 3 bases, with 13 bases between them. Germline-derived CDR1 and CDR2 are MNHNS and SASEGT. The CDR3 bases are TGTGCCAGCAGTGAAGGACCCACGGGGTTTGGGGCCAACGTCCTGACTTTC. Amino acids: CASSEGPTGFGANVLTF.

V gene TRBV4-1 combines with J gene TRBJ1-1, with D unclear. The ends were cut back, 1 base at V and 0 bases at J, with 6 bases in the middle. This CDR3 spans 14 amino acids. Germline V gene data show CDR1 as MGHRA and CDR2 as YSYEKL. The CDR3 sequence: CASSQVPLNTEAFF. Here the CDR3 DNA reads TGCGCCAGCAGCCAAGTCCCCTTGAACACTGAAGCTTTCTTT.

The chain recombines TRBV6-6 with TRBJ2-7; 12 nucleotides line up with TRBD2. The ends lost 8 bases at V and 4 bases at J; junction bases unmatched: 12. The germline V gene has CDR1 MNHNY and CDR2 SVGAGI (reference sequence). The CDR3 loop spans 16 amino acids. The CDR3 is CASRLRLAGELYEQYF. The CDR3 nucleotides are TGTGCCAGCCGACTGCGACTAGCGGGAGAGCTTTACGAGCAGTACTTC.

The V gene is TRBV18, the J gene TRBJ1-1; D call uncertain. Germline V CDR1 and CDR2: KGHSH, LQKENI. The ends were cut back, 6 bases at V and 4 bases at J, with 12 bases in the middle. This CDR3 contains 13 residues. CDR3 coding DNA: TGTGCCAGCTCGCTTCGAGTTGGCACTGAAGCTTTCTTT. Its protein is CASSLRVGTEAFF. The full variable domain, rest sourced from reference TRBV18 and TRBJ1-1, is NAGVMQNPRHLVRRRGQEARLRCSPMKGHSHVYWYRQLPEEGLKFMVYLQKENIIDESGMPKERFSAEFPKEGPSILRIQQVVRGDSAAYFCASSLRVGTEAFFGQGTRLTVV.